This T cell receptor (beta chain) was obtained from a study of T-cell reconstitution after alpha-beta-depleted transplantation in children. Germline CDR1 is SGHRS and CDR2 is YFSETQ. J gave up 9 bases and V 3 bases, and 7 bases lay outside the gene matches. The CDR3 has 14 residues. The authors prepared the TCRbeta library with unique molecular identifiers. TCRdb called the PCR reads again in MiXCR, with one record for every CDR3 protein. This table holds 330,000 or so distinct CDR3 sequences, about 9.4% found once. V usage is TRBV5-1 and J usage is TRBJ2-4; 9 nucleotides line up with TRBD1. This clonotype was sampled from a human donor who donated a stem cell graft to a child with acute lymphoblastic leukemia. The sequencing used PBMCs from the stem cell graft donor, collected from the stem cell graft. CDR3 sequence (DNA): TGCGCCAGCAGCTCCACAGGGGGCGCCGGCATTCAGTACTTC. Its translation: CASSSTGGAGIQYF. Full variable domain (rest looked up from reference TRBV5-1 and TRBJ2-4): KAGVTQTPRYLIKTRGQQVTLSCSPISGHRSVSWYQQTPGQGLQFLFEYFSETQRNKGNFPGRFSGRQFSNSRSEMNVSTLELGDSALYLCASSSTGGAGIQYFGAGTRLSVL.